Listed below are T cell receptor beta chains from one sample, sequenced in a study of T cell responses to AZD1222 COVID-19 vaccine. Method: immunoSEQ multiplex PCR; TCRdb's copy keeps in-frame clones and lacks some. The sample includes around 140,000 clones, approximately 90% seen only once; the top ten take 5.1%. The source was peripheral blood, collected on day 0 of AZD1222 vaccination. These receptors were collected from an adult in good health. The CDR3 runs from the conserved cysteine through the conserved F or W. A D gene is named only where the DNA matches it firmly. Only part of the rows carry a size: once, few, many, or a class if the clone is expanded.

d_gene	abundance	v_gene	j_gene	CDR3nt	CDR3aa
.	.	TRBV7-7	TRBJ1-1	TGTGCCAGCAGCTTAGCGACAGGATCTGAAGCTTTCTTT	CASSLATGSEAFF
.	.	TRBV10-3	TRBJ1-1	TGTGCCATCAGTGTCTCACAGGGATACACTGAAGCTTTCTTT	CAISVSQGYTEAFF
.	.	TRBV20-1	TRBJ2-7	TGCAGTGCTAGTTCCAGGGGCAGTCTAAGGGAGCAGTACTTC	CSASSRGSLREQYF
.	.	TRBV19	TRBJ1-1	TGTGCCAGTAGTATAGAACCACAGGGTCGAGCTTTCTTT	CASSIEPQGRAFF
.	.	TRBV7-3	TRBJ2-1	TGTGCCAGCAGCGCCCGCGGGGCCCCCTACAATGAGCAGTTCTTC	CASSARGAPYNEQFF
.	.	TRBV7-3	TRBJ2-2	TGTGCCAGCAGCTTAACGTTGAGGGGCGGGCAGCTGTTTTTT	CASSLTLRGGQLFF
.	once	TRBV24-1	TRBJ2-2	TGTGCCACCAGTGACGCTACGGGGACCGGGGAGCTGTTTTTT	CATSDATGTGELFF
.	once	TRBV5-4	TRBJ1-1	TGTGCCAGCAGCGAGGCGGCCGGGACGGTGAACACTGAAGCTTTCTTT	CASSEAAGTVNTEAFF
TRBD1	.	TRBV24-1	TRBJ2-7	TGTGCTACCAGTGATACGAGGACAGGGAGCTACGAGCAGTACTTC	CATSDTRTGSYEQYF
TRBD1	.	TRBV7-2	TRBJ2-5	TGTGCCAGCAGCTCACGATCGGACCGGGACAGGGGGGAGACCCAGTACTTC	CASSSRSDRDRGETQYF
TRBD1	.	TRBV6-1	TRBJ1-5	TGTGCCAGCAGTGAATTTGACAGGGGGCTTTATCAGCCCCAGCATTTT	CASSEFDRGLYQPQHF
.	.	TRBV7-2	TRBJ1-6	TGTGCCAGCAGCCCAAAGAGGAATTCACCCCTCCACTTT	CASSPKRNSPLHF
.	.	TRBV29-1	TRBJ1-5	TGCAGCGTTAAAGAAGGACACGACAATCAGCCCCAGCATTTT	CSVKEGHDNQPQHF
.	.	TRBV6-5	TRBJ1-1	TGTGCCAGCAGTTCCCTCCCAATCCAGAACACTGAAGCTTTCTTT	CASSSLPIQNTEAFF
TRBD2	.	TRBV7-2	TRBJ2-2	TGTGCCAGCAGCTTAGGTCCCCCTAGCGGGGGGAACACCGGGGAGCTGTTTTTT	CASSLGPPSGGNTGELFF
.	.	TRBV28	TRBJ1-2	TGTGCCAGCAGAGTGGGGATAGTGGGATATGGCTACACCTTC	CASRVGIVGYGYTF
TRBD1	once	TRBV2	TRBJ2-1	TGTGCCAGCATCAGCACGGACAAGGGGGCGTTTTCCTACAATGAGCAGTTCTTC	CASISTDKGAFSYNEQFF
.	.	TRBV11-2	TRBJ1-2	TGTGCCAGCAGCCTAGACAGTTTAAGAGGCTACACCTTC	CASSLDSLRGYTF
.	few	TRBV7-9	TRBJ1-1	TGTGCCAGCAGCTTAGGTACAGCCGAAGCTTTCTTT	CASSLGTAEAFF
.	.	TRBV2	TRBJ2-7	TGTGCCAGCAGTGAGCAGGGCTTTCGAGGCGAGCAGTACTTC	CASSEQGFRGEQYF
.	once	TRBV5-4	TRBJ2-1	TGTGCCAGCAGCTCCGGGACTCTCTACAATGAGCAGTTCTTC	CASSSGTLYNEQFF
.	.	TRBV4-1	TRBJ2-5	TGCGCCAGCAGCCAAGATGGCGGTGCGGAGGGGGAGACCCAGTACTTC	CASSQDGGAEGETQYF
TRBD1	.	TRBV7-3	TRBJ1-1	TGTGCCAGCAGCTTTATCGGGGGGACAGGGAGGGTCACTGAAGCTTTCTTT	CASSFIGGTGRVTEAFF
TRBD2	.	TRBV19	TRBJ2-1	TGTGCCAGTAGTATGGGGGCTACGGGACTAGCTTACAATGAGCAGTTCTTC	CASSMGATGLAYNEQFF
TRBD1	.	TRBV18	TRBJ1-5	TGTGCCAGCTCACTCTACCCCGGGACAGGGGGCAATCAGCCCCAGCATTTT	CASSLYPGTGGNQPQHF
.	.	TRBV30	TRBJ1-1	TGTGCCTGGAGTATCCGGTACTCTGCGGACACTGAAGCTTTCTTT	CAWSIRYSADTEAFF
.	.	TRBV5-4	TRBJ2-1	TGTGCCAGCAGACTGATGGGGACCCGGGGGGAGCAGTTCTTC	CASRLMGTRGEQFF
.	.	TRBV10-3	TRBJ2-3	TGTGCCATCAGTGAGTTTCCCGACGGAGCCCTCACAGATACGCAGTATTTT	CAISEFPDGALTDTQYF
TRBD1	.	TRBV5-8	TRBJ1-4	TGTGCCAGCAGCACGACAGGGGGCGATGAAAAACTGTTTTTT	CASSTTGGDEKLFF
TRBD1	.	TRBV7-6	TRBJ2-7	TGTGCCAGCAGCTTAGGGAACAGGGGAGCCGCCTACGAGCAGTACTTC	CASSLGNRGAAYEQYF
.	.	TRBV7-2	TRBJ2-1	TGTGCCAGCAGCCTCAGGGGAGCTGAGCAGTTCTTC	CASSLRGAEQFF
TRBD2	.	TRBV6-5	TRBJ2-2	TGTGCCAGCAGAACTAGCGGAAACACCGGGGAGCTGTTTTTT	CASRTSGNTGELFF
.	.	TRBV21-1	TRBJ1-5	TGTGCCAGCAGCATACCAGGGGGCGCGAGCAATCAGCCCCAGCATTTT	CASSIPGGASNQPQHF
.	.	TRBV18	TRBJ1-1	TGTGCCAGCTCACCAAGACGACAGGACCCTATGAACACTGAAGCTTTCTTT	CASSPRRQDPMNTEAFF
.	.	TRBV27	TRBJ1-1	TGTGCCAGCAGTCCCTCGGCCCTAATGAACACTGAAGCTTTCTTT	CASSPSALMNTEAFF
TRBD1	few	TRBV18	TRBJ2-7	TGTGCCAGCTCGCCGCCCGGGACAGGGTCCTACGAGCAGTACTTC	CASSPPGTGSYEQYF
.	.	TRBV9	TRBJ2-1	TGTGCCAGCAGCGTAGCGGGGGACTTCTACAATGAGCAGTTCTTC	CASSVAGDFYNEQFF
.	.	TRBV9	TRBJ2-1	TGTGCCAGCAGCGTAGGTGGGGACCACAATGAGCAGTTCTTC	CASSVGGDHNEQFF
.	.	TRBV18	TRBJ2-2	TGTGCCAGCTCACCAAAGCTTTCCAACACCGGGGAGCTGTTTTTT	CASSPKLSNTGELFF
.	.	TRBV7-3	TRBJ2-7	TGTGCCAGCAGCCGATACATGGCTCCCTACGAGCAGTACTTC	CASSRYMAPYEQYF
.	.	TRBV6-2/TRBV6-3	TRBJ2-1	TGTGCCAGCAGTTACTCGGCGACCCAACCCTACAATGAGCAGTTCTTC	CASSYSATQPYNEQFF
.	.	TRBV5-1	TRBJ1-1	TGCGCCAGCAGCTTGGGGGAGAACACTGAAGCTTTCTTT	CASSLGENTEAFF
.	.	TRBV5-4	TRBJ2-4	TGTGCCAGCAGCTTAAGTCAGTCCCAAGACAAAAACATTCAGTACTTC	CASSLSQSQDKNIQYF
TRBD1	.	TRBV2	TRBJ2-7	TGTGCCAGCTCCGGGGACAGCCACGAGCAGTACTTC	CASSGDSHEQYF
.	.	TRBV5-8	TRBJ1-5	TGTGCCAGCAGCTTCCGCAATCAGCCCCAGCATTTT	CASSFRNQPQHF
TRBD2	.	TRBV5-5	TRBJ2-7	TGTGCCAGCAGCTTGGGGGCTGGAGGTAGTACGGGAGGCGGGTACGAGCAGTACTTC	CASSLGAGGSTGGGYEQYF
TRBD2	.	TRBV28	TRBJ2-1	TGTGCCAGCAGTTTATGGCTAGCGGGCAATGAGCAGTTCTTC	CASSLWLAGNEQFF
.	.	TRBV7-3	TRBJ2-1	TGTGCCAGCAGCCCAGGTCATTCCTACAATGAGCAGTTCTTC	CASSPGHSYNEQFF
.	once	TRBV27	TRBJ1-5	TGTGCCAGCAGTCGGAGGGGACCGACTCAGCCCCAGCATTTT	CASSRRGPTQPQHF
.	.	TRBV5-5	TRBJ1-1	TGTGCCAGCAGCTTGGCAGAGAAAGGGCGCTTGAACACTGAAGCTTTCTTT	CASSLAEKGRLNTEAFF